The 5 T cell receptor beta chains given below trace back to one sample, sequenced in a study of identical twins (dated by TCRdb to 2016 to 2017). Libraries were made using 5' RACE. The reads were generated on an Illumina HiSeq 2000. TCRdb applied fastp at Q25 and MiXCR to the public reads, then kept only in-frame beta chains. Merged by CDR3 protein, the rows form single entries marked with the most common genes and DNA. This sample has some 240,000 distinct CDR3 sequences in its table, and about 9% of those were observed once. The ten top clones hold over 2.5% of the sample. These data also featured in a second study, about yellow fever vaccine responses in identical twins.

Sequencing used CD8+ T cells sorted from blood. These receptors were taken from a woman between 18 and 29 years old in good health.

The chain employs TRBV7-9 and TRBJ2-7; TRBD2 aligns across 9 bases. The length of the CDR3 is 13 residues. V gave up 4 bases and J gave up 5 bases; unmatched junction bases: 3. In germline, CDR1 is SEHNR, CDR2 FQNEAQ (reference sequence). DNA for the CDR3: TGTGCCAGCAGCTGGACTAGCGTCCACGAGCAGTACTTC. Amino acid sequence: CASSWTSVHEQYF.

The chain carries TRBV20-1 and TRBJ2-7; 9 nucleotides align to TRBD1. Per germline, CDR1 DFQATT and CDR2 SNEGSKA (reference sequence). Unmatched junction bases numbered 6, after V lost 6 bases and J lost 3 bases. CDR3 length: 13 amino acids. The CDR3 DNA reads TGCAGTGCAGGACAGGGGAGTCACTACGAGCAGTACTTC. It is translated as CSAGQGSHYEQYF.

The V call is TRBV7-9, the J call TRBJ2-5; perhaps D is TRBD1 or TRBD2 (7 bases each). V lost 5 bases, J lost 5 bases, and 24 bases lay in between. Germline CDR1 and CDR2: SEHNR and FQNEAQ (reference sequence). The CDR3 has 17 residues. The CDR3 spells CASSVHGEGAGRETQYF. The CDR3 DNA reads as TGTGCCAGCAGCGTCCACGGGGAGGGGGCCGGCAGGGAGACCCAGTACTTC.

This clonotype was counted between two and nine times. This chain joins TRBV5-6 and TRBJ2-7, with D possibly being TRBD1 (5 bases). CDR1 is SGHDT and CDR2 is YYEEEE in the germline V gene. The length of the CDR3 is 15 residues. Trimming took 1 base from V and 2 from J, leaving 13 bases between them. This CDR3 reads CASSLRSDRAYEQYF. As DNA, the CDR3 is TGTGCCAGCAGCTTGCGATCCGACAGAGCCTACGAGCAGTACTTC.

This chain joins TRBV30 and TRBJ1-1; D is possibly TRBD1 (5 bases). The ends were cut back, 8 bases at V and 6 bases at J, with 13 bases in the middle. There are 11 residues in the CDR3. The V gene's germline CDR1 is GTSNPN and CDR2 SVGIG (reference sequence). The CDR3: CALGGMSEAFF. The CDR3 DNA sequence: TGTGCCCTCGGGGGTATGTCTGAAGCTTTCTTT.